Following are 8 T cell receptor beta chains from one sample sequenced in a study of beta chain features in type 1 diabetes (dated by TCRdb to 2016 to 2019). These receptors have no known antigen. The research as a whole found: In all four CD4+ subsets, TCRB CDR3 length was moderately but significantly shorter in type 1 diabetes patients.

Receptor libraries were prepared by the immunoSEQ multiplex PCR assay. The entire isolated RNA was reverse transcribed using the High Capacity cDNA Reverse Transcription Kit, and thus expressed TCRB transcripts were sequenced. TCRdb took this table from immuneACCESS and kept in-frame rearrangements with V and J called. Such tables lack part of the clones; where checked against another copy, unresolved V genes explain under half of the gap, and the rest is unexplained. The sample table lists more than 95,000 clones, 17% of them with a count of one. The ten largest clones capture roughly 2.6% of the sample. Sequencing was performed on central memory CD4+ T cells from blood. These receptors were taken from a man younger than 35 with type 1 diabetes.

The CDR3 DNA follows: TGTGCCAGCAGCTCGGACAGGGGAAGTAATGAGCAGTTCTTC. Translation: CASSSDRGSNEQFF. This rearrangement joins TRBV7-4 to TRBJ2-1; 9 bases align to TRBD1. This CDR3 has 14 residues. Per germline, CDR1 SGHVT and CDR2 SQSDAQ. V shed 4 bases, J shed 7 bases, and the junction held 5 bases outside the gene matches.

This clone was recorded a few times. This sequence joins TRBV30 and TRBJ2-1; D may correspond to TRBD1 or TRBD2 (6 bases each). Trimming removed 6 bases from V and 1 base from J, with 16 bases in between. CDR3 length: 15 amino acids. Germline CDR1 and CDR2: GTSNPN and SVGIG (reference sequence). CDR3 loop: CACRGGGLSYNEQFF. The CDR3, as DNA: TGTGCCTGCCGCGGTGGGGGGCTTTCCTACAATGAGCAGTTCTTC.

The chain is built from TRBV9 and TRBJ1-2; a possible D gene is TRBD1 (6 bases). Trimming removed 5 bases at V and 1 base at J, with 12 bases between. This CDR3 has 14 amino acids. Per the germline V gene, CDR1 is SGDLS and CDR2 is YYNGEE. The CDR3 DNA sequence: TGTGCCAGCAGTAACAGGGTTGATAACTATGGCTACACCTTC. Translating gives CASSNRVDNYGYTF.

On this clone itself: No DNA is shown, since the ends of the CDR3 on it are uncertain; the CDR3 is the one TCRdb lists. The rearrangement joins TRBV7-9 to TRBJ2-1; no DNA check was done on the table's D call, TRBD2. Germline CDR1 is SEHNR and CDR2 is FQNEAQ (reference sequence). The CDR3 sequence runs 13 residues, both termini included. The CDR3 spells CASSLVGLGTQLF.

The chain combines TRBV25-1 with TRBJ1-2, with a possible D match to TRBD1 (5 bases). V was pared by 3 bases and J by 4 bases, with 12 bases between. The V gene's germline CDR1 is MGHDK and CDR2 SYGVNS. The length of the CDR3 is 14 residues. CDR3 coding DNA: TGTGCCAGCAGTGATCCGCAGGGAAGCTATGGCTACACCTTC. Encoded protein: CASSDPQGSYGYTF.

This clone came up a few times. V usage is TRBV2 and J usage is TRBJ2-4; D may be TRBD2 (5 bases). V was pared by 3 bases and J by 1 base, with 16 bases between. The CDR3 spans 17 residues. Looked up from germline, CDR1 is SNHLY and CDR2 is FYNNEI. CDR3 in DNA: TGTGCCAGCAGTGATTCTAGCCATACGACCGCCAAAAACATTCAGTACTTC. Translated: CASSDSSHTTAKNIQYF.

In nucleotides, the CDR3 is TGTGCCAGCCGGGGGGCGCTGGACAATCAGCCCCAGCATTTT. Translating gives CASRGALDNQPQHF. The chain uses TRBV27 and TRBJ1-5; D possibly corresponds to TRBD1 (6 bases). The germline V gene has CDR1 MNHEY and CDR2 SMNVEV (reference sequence). The V gene lost 8 bases and the J gene lost 3 bases, with 14 bases spanning the gap. This CDR3 has 14 amino acids.

The rearrangement links TRBV7-2 to TRBJ1-3; no clear D gene. The CDR3 has 16 amino acids. Per germline, CDR1 SGHTA and CDR2 FQGNSA. Deletions cut 5 bases from V and 0 bases from J, with 14 bases between. The CDR3 DNA reads TGTGCCAGCAGCCCCACTTACACAAGCTCTGGAAACACCATATATTTT. Amino acid sequence: CASSPTYTSSGNTIYF.